A selection of T cell receptor beta chains follows, all from one sample in a study of shared T cell receptors in the human thymus. Repertoires were generated with immunoSEQ multiplex PCR, while TCRdb's copy carries only in-frame clones and drops some. This repertoire shows fewer than 700,000 clones, around nine tenths found once; its top ten account for around 0.0099%. In addition, the sample was reused for a study of human thymus T cells.

The sample comprised thymocytes. The receptor source for this set is a boy younger than two with a congenital heart defect. Each CDR3 is given with its conserved first and last residue. The D gene is left open where the match is weak. A clone size is listed for some rows: how often the clone was seen (once, few, many), or a class if it is expanded.

D gene: .; clone size: .; V gene: TRBV4-2; CDR3 protein: CASSHVPTGRSNQPQHF
D gene: .; clone size: .; V gene: TRBV15; CDR3 protein: CATSRPGSSGNTIYF
D gene: TRBD2; clone size: once; V gene: TRBV19; CDR3 protein: CASSIGLREDRDTQYF
D gene: TRBD1; clone size: .; V gene: TRBV4-2; CDR3 protein: CASVPGQGRSGNTIYF
D gene: .; clone size: .; V gene: TRBV4-3; CDR3 protein: CASSQAFTGSTNEKLFF
D gene: TRBD1; clone size: .; V gene: TRBV18; CDR3 protein: CASSPHKDRAHQPQHF
D gene: TRBD2; clone size: once; V gene: TRBV11-3; CDR3 protein: CASSLPSTSGCSSYEQYF
D gene: TRBD1; clone size: .; V gene: TRBV2; CDR3 protein: CASSLQGTYGYTF
D gene: .; clone size: .; V gene: TRBV7-8; CDR3 protein: CASSPHQGPASSTDTQYF
D gene: TRBD1; clone size: .; V gene: TRBV6-1; CDR3 protein: CASSGETGTGNTEAFF
D gene: TRBD2; clone size: once; V gene: TRBV15; CDR3 protein: CATSGGLAEEETQYF
D gene: .; clone size: .; V gene: TRBV14; CDR3 protein: CASSQEDRGTEAFF
D gene: .; clone size: .; V gene: TRBV11-3; CDR3 protein: CASSLEAVTYEQYF
D gene: .; clone size: .; V gene: TRBV6-1; CDR3 protein: CASSQRSSNYGYTF
D gene: .; clone size: .; V gene: TRBV29-1; CDR3 protein: CSVAKGSFTSGDTQYF
D gene: .; clone size: .; V gene: TRBV6-1; CDR3 protein: CASSEASNADYNEQFF
D gene: .; clone size: .; V gene: TRBV27; CDR3 protein: CASPLQRADQETQYF
D gene: .; clone size: .; V gene: TRBV29-1; CDR3 protein: CSGESVNTEAFF
D gene: .; clone size: .; V gene: TRBV18; CDR3 protein: CASSRLKQYEQYF
D gene: .; clone size: .; V gene: TRBV27; CDR3 protein: CASSFPSTDTQYF
D gene: .; clone size: .; V gene: TRBV28; CDR3 protein: CASSVQVSYNEQFF
D gene: TRBD1; clone size: .; V gene: TRBV2; CDR3 protein: CASSVRDRNSSYEQYF
D gene: TRBD2; clone size: .; V gene: TRBV10-3; CDR3 protein: CASPSHPAGGPSEQYF
D gene: .; clone size: .; V gene: TRBV11-2; CDR3 protein: CASSSAPTRKYEQYF
D gene: .; clone size: few; V gene: TRBV15; CDR3 protein: CATSGGGRGGYEQYF
D gene: TRBD1; clone size: .; V gene: TRBV19; CDR3 protein: CVLRDRSYSNQPQHF
D gene: TRBD1; clone size: .; V gene: TRBV19; CDR3 protein: CASSMHDDRDRDEQYF
D gene: TRBD2; clone size: .; V gene: TRBV29-1; CDR3 protein: CSATLLVAGDNEQFF